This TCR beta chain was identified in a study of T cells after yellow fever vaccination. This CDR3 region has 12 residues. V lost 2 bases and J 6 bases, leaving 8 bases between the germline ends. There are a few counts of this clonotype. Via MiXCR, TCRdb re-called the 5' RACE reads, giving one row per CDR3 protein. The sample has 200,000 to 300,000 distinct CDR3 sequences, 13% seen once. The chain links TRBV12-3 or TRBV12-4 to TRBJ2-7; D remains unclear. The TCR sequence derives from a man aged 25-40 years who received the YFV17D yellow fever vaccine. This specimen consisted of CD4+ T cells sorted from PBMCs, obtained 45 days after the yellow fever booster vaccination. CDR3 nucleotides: TGTGCCAGCAGTTTATCCGGGTTCGAGCAGTACTTC. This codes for CASSLSGFEQYF.